A single sample gave rise to the 18 T cell receptor beta chains below, sequenced in a study of glioma-infiltrating T cells after dendritic cell vaccination. TCRdb's copy holds only in-frame clones and misses some; the assay was immunoSEQ multiplex PCR. The profile shows roughly 100,000 clones, about four fifths of them singletons. This specimen was blood, taken before dendritic cell vaccination. These TCRs come from a human donor with glioblastoma.

The J gene is TRBJ1-1, the V gene TRBV6-5; a possible D gene is TRBD1 (6 bases). Germline V gives CDR1 MNHEY, CDR2 SVGAGI. The V end lost 5 bases, the J end lost 0 bases, and 10 bases lay between the germline ends. The CDR3 is 14 amino acids. CDR3 amino acids: CASSEQGLNTEAFF. CDR3 coding DNA: TGTGCCAGCAGTGAACAGGGTTTGAACACTGAAGCTTTCTTT.

The chain is built from TRBV6-1 and TRBJ2-5; 9 nucleotides match TRBD1. The V gene end was trimmed by 4 bases and the J gene end by 5 bases; junction bases not matched to a gene: 5. CDR1 MNHNS and CDR2 SASEGT come from the germline V gene. This CDR3 is built from 14 residues. Here the CDR3 DNA reads TGTGCCAGCAGTGGGACAGGGGAAGAGGAGACCCAGTACTTC. Its translation is CASSGTGEEETQYF.

This clone was detected only once. The chain employs TRBV19 and TRBJ1-2, with TRBD1 matching over 8 bases. V lost 3 bases, J lost 8 bases, and 5 bases stayed unmatched. The germline gives CDR1 LNHDA, CDR2 SQIVND (reference sequence). This CDR3 has 13 residues. The CDR3 is CASSMVTGVGYTF. The CDR3 nucleotides are TGTGCCAGTAGTATGGTGACAGGGGTCGGCTACACCTTC.

V is TRBV10-3 and J is TRBJ2-4, with 13 bases matching TRBD2. The CDR3 is 19 residues long. CDR1 is ENHRY and CDR2 is SYGVKD in the germline V gene. Unmatched junction bases numbered 16, after V lost 11 bases and J lost 0 bases. CDR3 sequence (DNA): TGTGCCCCGAGGACAGGGCGACTAGCGGGGGGCCAAGCCAAAAACATTCAGTACTTC. Translation: CAPRTGRLAGGQAKNIQYF.

The genes are TRBV5-4 and TRBJ2-1; unclear D gene. CDR1 and CDR2 (germline): SGHNT, YYREEE (reference sequence). The CDR3 is made up of 16 amino acids. V was clipped by 3 bases and J by 7 bases, with 20 bases between them. DNA for the CDR3: TGTGCCAGCAGCTCCCCAGGCCTCCTCATTAGGAATGAGCAGTTCTTC. Its protein is CASSSPGLLIRNEQFF.

The V call is TRBV6-1, the J call TRBJ2-5; TRBD2 aligns across 8 bases. The V gene end was trimmed by 2 bases and the J gene end by 2 bases; junction bases not matched to a gene: 4. CDR3 length equals 15 residues. The germline CDR1 and CDR2 sequences are MNHNS and SASEGT. DNA for the CDR3: TGTGCCAGCAGTGAAATAGCGGGGAGGCAAGAGACCCAGTACTTC. It encodes CASSEIAGRQETQYF.

This sequence joins TRBV6-5 and TRBJ2-3, with TRBD2 matching 9 bases. Per germline, CDR1 MNHEY and CDR2 SVGAGI. The CDR3 contains 14 residues. V gave up 5 bases and J gave up 6 bases; unmatched junction bases: 6. In DNA form, the CDR3 reads TGTGCCAGCAGTGAGGCGGGGGGGCACGATACGCAGTATTTT. It encodes CASSEAGGHDTQYF.

The chain joins TRBV10-2 to TRBJ1-2, with D possibly being TRBD1 (5 bases). CDR3 size: 14 residues. Trimming removed 3 bases at V and 1 base at J, with 9 bases between. CDR1 and CDR2 (germline): WSHSY, SAAADI. Here the CDR3 reads CASSEGVHNYGYTF. The CDR3 nucleotides are TGCGCCAGCAGTGAAGGGGTCCATAACTATGGCTACACCTTC.

This chain uses TRBV29-1 with TRBJ1-2; 11 bases map to TRBD1. CDR1 and CDR2 from the germline V gene are SQVTM and ANQGSEA. This CDR3 has 12 residues. The V segment lost 5 bases and the J segment 9 bases; nucleotides outside the gene matches: 5. The CDR3 here is CSVRTGGESYTF. CDR3 in DNA: TGCAGCGTTCGGACAGGGGGCGAGAGCTACACCTTC. Looking up the rest from reference TRBV29-1 and TRBJ1-2 gives the full variable domain: SAVISQKPSRDICQRGTSLTIQCQVDSQVTMMFWYRQQPGQSLTLIATANQGSEATYESGFVIDKFPISRPNLTFSTLTVSNMSPEDSSIYLCSVRTGGESYTFGSGTRLTVV.

This clone was counted a few times. The chain uses TRBV18 and TRBJ2-3; 11 positions agree with TRBD2. Trimming at V came to 1 base and at J to 3 bases, leaving 3 bases not matched to a gene. The CDR3 has 16 residues. Germline CDR1 reads KGHSH; CDR2 reads LQKENI. CDR3 bases: TGTGCCAGCTCACCACTTGCTAGCGGGGGGACAGATACGCAGTATTTT. Translated, it gives CASSPLASGGTDTQYF.

This CDR3 reads CASSSGLDTEAFF. The CDR3 DNA is TGTGCCAGCAGCTCGGGGTTAGACACTGAAGCTTTCTTT. The genes are TRBV6-4 and TRBJ1-1; D call uncertain. V was shortened by 6 bases and J by 3 bases, with 11 bases between the two germline ends. This CDR3 is built from 13 residues. From germline, CDR1 is MRHNA and CDR2 SNTAGT.

CDR3 DNA sequence: TGTGCCAGCAGTTACGGTCGGGGGGCAGAGACCCAGTACTTC. Its protein product is CASSYGRGAETQYF. The rearrangement uses TRBV6-5 and TRBJ2-5, with D possibly being TRBD2 (7 bases). Trimming left V 2 bases short and J 4 bases short, with 11 bases between. CDR3 length: 14 residues. Germline V gives CDR1 MNHEY, CDR2 SVGAGI.

Comment on this clone: Within the sample, other DNA sequences also encode this same CDR3. The CDR3 DNA reads as TGTGCCAGCAGCTTAGATCAGGCGAGCTCCTATAATTCACCCCTCCACTTT. Protein product: CASSLDQASSYNSPLHF. This sequence joins TRBV11-2 and TRBJ1-6, with D uncertain. The CDR3 runs to 17 residues. CDR1 and CDR2 from the germline V gene are SGHAT and FQNNGV. Trimming removed 0 bases at V and 0 bases at J, with 9 bases between.

This CDR3 is CASSVATGLGEGGNTIYF. CDR3 nucleotide sequence: TGTGCCAGCAGCGTAGCTACGGGACTCGGGGAGGGTGGAAACACCATATATTTT. V usage is TRBV9 and J usage is TRBJ1-3, with D possibly matching TRBD1 (5 bases). The V end lost 0 bases, the J end lost 3 bases, and 19 bases lay between the germline ends. In germline, CDR1 is SGDLS, CDR2 YYNGEE. The CDR3 consists of 18 residues.

This clone was observed once. V is TRBV5-5 and J is TRBJ2-5; 8 bases line up with TRBD2. This CDR3 has 13 amino acids. The V gene's germline CDR1 is SGHKS and CDR2 YYEKEE (reference sequence). The V segment lost 0 bases and the J segment 7 bases; nucleotides outside the gene matches: 2. CDR3 loop: CASSLGLARTQYF. In nucleotides, the CDR3 is TGTGCCAGCAGCTTGGGACTAGCGAGGACCCAGTACTTC.

The chain employs TRBV5-1 and TRBJ2-7, with no clear D. The CDR3 has 15 amino acids. V shed 0 bases and J shed 2 bases, with 12 bases lying between them. Germline CDR1 SGHRS, CDR2 YFSETQ. In DNA, the CDR3 is TGCGCCAGCAGCTTGGACCGATCTACCACCTACGAGCAGTACTTC. The encoded protein is CASSLDRSTTYEQYF.

This chain connects TRBV6-7 to TRBJ2-7; tentatively, D is TRBD1 (6 bases). TRBV6-7 is sorted into the ORF group, with uncertain function. V was pared by 5 bases and J by 0 bases, with 17 bases between. This CDR3 comprises 16 residues. The CDR3 nucleotides read TGTGCCAGCAGTACGACCCCGGACAGCTACTCCTACGAGCAGTACTTC. It encodes CASSTTPDSYSYEQYF.

This rearrangement joins TRBV4-1 to TRBJ2-2, with D unclear. With 1 base removed from V and 6 bases from J, the gap between germline ends came to 9 bases. Germline lookup yields CDR1 MGHRA and CDR2 YSYEKL. This CDR3 is 14 amino acids long. CDR3 loop: CASSQGNGAGELFF. CDR3 sequence (DNA): TGCGCCAGCAGCCAAGGAAACGGAGCCGGGGAGCTGTTTTTT.